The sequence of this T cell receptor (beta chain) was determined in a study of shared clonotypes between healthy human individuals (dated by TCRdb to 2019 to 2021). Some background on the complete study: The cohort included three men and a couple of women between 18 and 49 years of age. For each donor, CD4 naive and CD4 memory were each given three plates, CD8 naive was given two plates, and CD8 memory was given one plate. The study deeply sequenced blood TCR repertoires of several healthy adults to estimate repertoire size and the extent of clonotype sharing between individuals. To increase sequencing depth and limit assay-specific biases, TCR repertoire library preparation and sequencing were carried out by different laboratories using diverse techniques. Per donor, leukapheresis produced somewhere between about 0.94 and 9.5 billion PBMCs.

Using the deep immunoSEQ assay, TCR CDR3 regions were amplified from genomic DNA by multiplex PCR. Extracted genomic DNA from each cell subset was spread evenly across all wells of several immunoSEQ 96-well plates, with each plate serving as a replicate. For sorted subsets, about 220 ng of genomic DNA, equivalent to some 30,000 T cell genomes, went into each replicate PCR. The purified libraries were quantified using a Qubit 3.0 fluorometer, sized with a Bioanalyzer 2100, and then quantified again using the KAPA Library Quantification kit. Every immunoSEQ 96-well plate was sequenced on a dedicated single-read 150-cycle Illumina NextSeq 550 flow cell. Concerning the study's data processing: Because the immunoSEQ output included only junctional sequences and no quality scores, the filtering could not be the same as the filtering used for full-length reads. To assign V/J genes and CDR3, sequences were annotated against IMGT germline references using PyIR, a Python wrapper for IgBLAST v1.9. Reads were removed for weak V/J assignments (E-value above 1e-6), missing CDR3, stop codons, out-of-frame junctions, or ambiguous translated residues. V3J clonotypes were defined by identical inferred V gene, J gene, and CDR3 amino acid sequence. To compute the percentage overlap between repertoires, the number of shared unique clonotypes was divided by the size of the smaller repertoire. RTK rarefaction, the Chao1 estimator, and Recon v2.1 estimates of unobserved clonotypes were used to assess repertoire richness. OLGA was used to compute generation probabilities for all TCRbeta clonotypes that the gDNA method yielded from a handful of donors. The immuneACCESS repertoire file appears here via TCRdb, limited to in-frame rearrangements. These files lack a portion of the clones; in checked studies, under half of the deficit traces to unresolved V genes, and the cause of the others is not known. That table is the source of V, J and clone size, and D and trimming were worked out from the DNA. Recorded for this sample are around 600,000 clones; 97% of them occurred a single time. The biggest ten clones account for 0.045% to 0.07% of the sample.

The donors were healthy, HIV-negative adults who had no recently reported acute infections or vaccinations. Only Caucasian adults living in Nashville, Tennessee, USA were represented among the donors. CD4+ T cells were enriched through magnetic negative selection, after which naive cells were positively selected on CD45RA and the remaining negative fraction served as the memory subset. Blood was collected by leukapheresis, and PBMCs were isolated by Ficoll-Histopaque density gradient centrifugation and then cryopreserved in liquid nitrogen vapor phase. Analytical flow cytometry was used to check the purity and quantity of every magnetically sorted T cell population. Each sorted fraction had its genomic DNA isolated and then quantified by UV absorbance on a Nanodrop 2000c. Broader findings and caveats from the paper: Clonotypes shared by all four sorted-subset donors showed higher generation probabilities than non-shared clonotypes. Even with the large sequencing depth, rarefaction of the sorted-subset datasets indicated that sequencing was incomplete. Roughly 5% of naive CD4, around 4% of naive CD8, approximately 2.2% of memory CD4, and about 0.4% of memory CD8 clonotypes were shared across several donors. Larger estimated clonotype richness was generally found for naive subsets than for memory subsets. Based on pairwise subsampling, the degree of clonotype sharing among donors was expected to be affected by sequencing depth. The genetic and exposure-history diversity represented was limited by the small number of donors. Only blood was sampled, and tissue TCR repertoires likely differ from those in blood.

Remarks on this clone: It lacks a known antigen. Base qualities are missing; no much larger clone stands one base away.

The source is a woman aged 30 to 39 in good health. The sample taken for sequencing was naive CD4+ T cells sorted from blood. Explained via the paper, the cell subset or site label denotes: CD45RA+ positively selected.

The base sequence is TGTGCCATCAGTGAGGGGGCGACAGCTGGAAACACCATATATTTT. This translates into CAISEGATAGNTIYF. The chain is assembled from TRBV10-3 and TRBJ1-3; possibly the D gene is TRBD1, per 5 matching bases. V loses 2 bases of germline sequence and J loses 2 bases, and the interval between the two ends is 10 bases. The CDR3 runs 15 amino acids, cysteine and phenylalanine included. Only CDR3 DNA remains: 45 bases, in frame from the first base. The CDR1 and CDR2 encoded by the germline V gene are ENHRY and SYGVKD.